The entry below gives a single T cell receptor beta chain sequence along with its context. Its matching antigen is unknown. This entry belongs to a study of monozygotic twins with inflammatory bowel disease. Study observations and caveats: The study found lower TCRbeta diversity (inverse Simpson) in IBD patients than in healthy co-twins.

CDR1 and CDR2 from the germline V gene are DFQATT and SNEGSKA (reference sequence). The CDR3 runs to 17 residues. Every single donor had an approximately 2.5 ml blood sample drawn. With eight separate reactions per sample, the authors made cDNA. Researchers used template switching to add UMIs featuring a 6-nucleotide sample barcode. TCRdb re-called the 5' RACE reads; one entry per CDR3 protein, DNA not given. Seen in this sample are 400,000 or so distinct CDR3 sequences; the ten most common clones hold approximately 2.4%. This clonotype was obtained from a human donor with ulcerative colitis or Crohn's disease, or a healthy co-twin of an affected twin (not recorded which). The chain joins TRBV20-1 to TRBJ2-7; the D call of TRBD2 rests on TCRdb alone, since no DNA is present to check it. Sequences were obtained from blood. The CDR3 region is CSGERLAGGPSSYEQYF.